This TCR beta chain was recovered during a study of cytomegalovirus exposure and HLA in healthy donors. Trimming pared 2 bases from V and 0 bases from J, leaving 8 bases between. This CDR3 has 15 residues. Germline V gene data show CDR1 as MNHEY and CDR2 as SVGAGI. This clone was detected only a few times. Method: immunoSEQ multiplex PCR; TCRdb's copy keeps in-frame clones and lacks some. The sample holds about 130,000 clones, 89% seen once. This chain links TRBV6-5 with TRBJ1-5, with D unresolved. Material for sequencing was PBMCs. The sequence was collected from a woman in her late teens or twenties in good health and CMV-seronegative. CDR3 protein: CASSYPEHSNQPQHF. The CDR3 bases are TGTGCCAGCAGTTACCCAGAACATAGCAATCAGCCCCAGCATTTT.